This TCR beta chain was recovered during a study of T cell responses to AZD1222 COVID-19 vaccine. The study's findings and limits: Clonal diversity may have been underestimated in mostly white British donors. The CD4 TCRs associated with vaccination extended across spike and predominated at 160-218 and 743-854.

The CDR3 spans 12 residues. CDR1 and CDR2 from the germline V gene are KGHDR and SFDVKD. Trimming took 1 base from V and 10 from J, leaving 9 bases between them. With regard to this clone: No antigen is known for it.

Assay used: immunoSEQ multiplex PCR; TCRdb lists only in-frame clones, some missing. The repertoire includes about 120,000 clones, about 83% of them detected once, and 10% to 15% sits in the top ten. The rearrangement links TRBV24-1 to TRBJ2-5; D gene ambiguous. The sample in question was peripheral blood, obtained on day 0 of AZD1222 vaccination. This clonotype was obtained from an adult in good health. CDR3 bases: TGTGCCACCAGTGATTTTGGTGACGACCAGTACTTC. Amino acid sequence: CATSDFGDDQYF.